Below, one T cell receptor (beta chain) is given with its context. Its antigen remains unknown. Additional DNA sequences in this sample encode the identical CDR3. The CDR3 sequence is 14 residues long. Germline trimming cut 1 base from V and 5 bases from J; bases unmatched to any gene: 0. Germline-derived CDR1 and CDR2 are LNHDA and SQIVND (reference sequence). These donors, healthy bone marrow donors, were studied. The entry originates in a study of cytomegalovirus exposure and HLA in healthy donors. Findings of the study overall: Testing in vitro showed a few CMV-associated chains specific for CMV antigens. Later, TCR association rates were found to vary by HLA locus, highest for DRB1 and lowest for HLA-C.

The PCR made use of 60 Vbeta and 13 Jbeta primers. TCRdb's copy holds only in-frame clones and misses some; the assay was immunoSEQ multiplex PCR. The table shows roughly 250,000 clones, with about four fifths occurring only once. This clonotype originated in a woman in her 40s in good health and CMV-seropositive. V gene TRBV19 combines with J gene TRBJ1-4; 8 nucleotides match TRBD1. Sequenced sample: PBMCs. This CDR3 reads CASSIGTGNEKLFF. CDR3 coding DNA: TGTGCCAGTAGTATAGGGACAGGGAATGAAAAACTGTTTTTT.